This is a list of T cell receptor beta chains from one sample in a study of identical twins. A single record per CDR3 protein comes from TCRdb applying MiXCR to the 5' RACE reads. The sample comprises approximately 890,000 distinct CDR3 sequences, roughly an eighth of which are singletons, and around 1.5% rests with the top ten. These same records also appear under a second study, on yellow fever vaccine responses in identical twins.

Sequencing input: PBMCs. The receptors derive from a woman under 30 in good health. The CDR3 runs from the conserved cysteine through the conserved F or W. A D gene is named only where the DNA matches it firmly. Only some rows state a clone size, as once, few, many or a class for expanded clones.

NA	TRBV29-1	NA	TRBJ2-6	CSVEGVGLNSGANVLTF	TGCAGCGTTGAAGGTGTGGGGCTGAACTCTGGGGCCAACGTCCTGACTTTC
NA	TRBV6-5	NA	TRBJ2-5	CASSYPLPPTGYQETQYF	TGTGCCAGCAGTTACCCGTTGCCCCCGACAGGTTACCAAGAGACCCAGTACTTC
NA	TRBV3-1	NA	TRBJ1-6	CASSRTTFSPLHF	TGTGCCAGCAGCCGTACGACATTTTCACCCCTCCACTTT
once	TRBV5-6	TRBD1	TRBJ1-5	CASSRRDRGRRQPQHF	TGTGCCAGCAGCCGCCGGGACAGGGGGCGCCGTCAGCCCCAGCATTTT
few	TRBV25-1	TRBD2	TRBJ2-2	CASSEGLALYAGELFF	TGTGCCAGCAGTGAGGGACTAGCGTTATACGCCGGGGAGCTGTTTTTT
NA	TRBV11-2	TRBD2	TRBJ2-1	CASSFSTSGGRSYNEQFF	TGTGCCAGCAGCTTTTCTACTAGCGGGGGGCGTTCTTACAATGAGCAGTTCTTC
NA	TRBV7-2	NA	TRBJ2-5	CASSLAGGKRTQYF	TGTGCCAGCAGCTTAGCGGGGGGCAAGAGAACCCAGTACTTC
many	TRBV3-1	NA	TRBJ1-2	CASSQGTLSLYGYTF	TGTGCCAGCAGCCAAGGGACCCTATCCCTCTATGGCTACACCTTC
few	TRBV4-1	NA	TRBJ1-5	CASSQDEYRVGQPQHF	TGCGCCAGCAGCCAAGATGAGTACAGGGTCGGTCAGCCCCAGCATTTT
few	TRBV20-1	NA	TRBJ1-5	CSASNLSRVSGQPQHF	TGCAGTGCTAGCAACCTAAGCCGGGTTAGTGGTCAGCCCCAGCATTTT
NA	TRBV20-1	NA	TRBJ2-4	CSATNLALSNIQYF	TGCAGTGCTACTAATCTAGCGCTTAGTAACATTCAGTACTTC
NA	TRBV12-3/TRBV12-4	NA	TRBJ1-1	CASSKDLPEAFF	TGTGCCAGCAGTAAGGACCTGCCTGAAGCTTTCTTT
few	TRBV6-1	TRBD1	TRBJ1-5	CASSPDRGRVNQPQHF	TGTGCCAGCAGTCCAGACAGGGGACGAGTGAATCAGCCCCAGCATTTT
NA	TRBV28	TRBD2	TRBJ2-3	CASSPGGAAAGNTQYF	TGTGCCAGCAGCCCCGGGGGGGCGGCAGCGGGGAATACGCAGTATTTT
many	TRBV5-1	NA	TRBJ1-1	CASSLIFQGRDTEAFF	TGCGCCAGCAGCTTGATTTTCCAGGGGCGCGACACTGAAGCTTTCTTT
few	TRBV15	NA	TRBJ2-4	CATSRDVGGHQKNIQYF	TGTGCCACCAGCAGAGATGTTGGAGGGCACCAGAAAAACATTCAGTACTTC
NA	TRBV11-2	NA	TRBJ2-2	CASSPVWELFF	TGTGCCAGCAGCCCAGTATGGGAGCTGTTTTTT
NA	TRBV6-1	NA	TRBJ2-3	CASSEGLANTDTQYF	TGTGCCAGCAGTGAAGGATTAGCGAACACAGATACGCAGTATTTT
NA	TRBV6-2/TRBV6-3	NA	TRBJ2-6	CASSYSQEETSGASVLTF	TGTGCCAGCAGTTATTCACAGGAAGAGACCTCTGGGGCCAGCGTCCTGACTTTC
few	TRBV10-3	NA	TRBJ1-6	CAISESQRGSPLHF	TGTGCCATCAGTGAGTCCCAGAGGGGTTCACCCCTCCACTTT
many	TRBV5-1	NA	TRBJ1-1	CASSLLPSSTEAFF	TGCGCCAGCAGCTTGCTTCCGAGCTCAACTGAAGCTTTCTTT
many	TRBV6-5	NA	TRBJ2-2	CASSEWAGELFF	TGTGCCAGCAGCGAGTGGGCCGGGGAGCTGTTTTTT
many	TRBV12-3/TRBV12-4	TRBD2	TRBJ2-5	CASSPAGLAGSLKTQYF	TGTGCCAGCAGTCCCGCCGGACTAGCGGGAAGTTTAAAGACCCAGTACTTC
NA	TRBV12-3/TRBV12-4	NA	TRBJ2-5	CASRGGQWIQETQYF	TGTGCCAGCAGGGGGGGACAGTGGATTCAAGAGACCCAGTACTTC
few	TRBV19	NA	TRBJ2-2	CASSKGPGDTGELFF	TGTGCCAGTAGCAAGGGTCCTGGCGATACCGGGGAGCTGTTTTTT
once	TRBV10-3	NA	TRBJ2-3	CAISAAEDTQYF	TGTGCCATCAGTGCAGCAGAAGATACGCAGTATTTT
NA	TRBV20-1	NA	TRBJ2-2	CSARDRVAGELFF	TGCAGTGCTAGAGATCGGGTGGCCGGGGAGCTGTTTTTT
NA	TRBV7-8	NA	TRBJ2-5	CASSQKRTPVQETQYF	TGTGCCAGCAGCCAGAAGAGAACACCTGTCCAAGAGACCCAGTACTTC
many	TRBV3-1	NA	TRBJ1-2	CASSQDLSVVNYGYTF	TGTGCCAGCAGCCAAGATTTGTCCGTAGTAAACTATGGCTACACCTTC
NA	TRBV5-1	NA	TRBJ2-1	CASSLASGRDSVNEQFF	TGCGCCAGCAGCTTGGCGTCGGGGCGTGATTCGGTGAATGAGCAGTTCTTC
few	TRBV27	NA	TRBJ2-7	CASSLAGQGPYEQYF	TGTGCCAGCAGTTTAGCTGGTCAAGGTCCCTACGAGCAGTACTTC
NA	TRBV18	TRBD2	TRBJ2-2	CASSRTSGTTNTGELFF	TGTGCCAGCTCACGGACTAGCGGGACAACGAACACCGGGGAGCTGTTTTTT
many	TRBV20-1	TRBD1	TRBJ1-6	CSATGTLGFDSPLHF	TGCAGTGCGACAGGGACCCTTGGTTTTGATTCACCCCTCCACTTT
NA	TRBV19	NA	TRBJ1-1	CASSTGSSGSTEAFF	TGTGCCAGTAGCACCGGGTCTTCCGGGAGCACTGAAGCTTTCTTT
NA	TRBV6-1	TRBD1	TRBJ1-1	CASRTGGSRGGTEAFF	TGTGCCAGCAGGACAGGGGGGTCAAGGGGTGGCACTGAAGCTTTCTTT
few	TRBV12-3/TRBV12-4	NA	TRBJ2-5	CASSRAPGTGQETQYF	TGTGCCAGCAGTCGAGCGCCGGGCACGGGGCAAGAGACCCAGTACTTC
few	TRBV5-1	NA	TRBJ2-3	CASSLGTATTDTQYF	TGCGCCAGCAGCTTGGGGACAGCTACCACAGATACGCAGTATTTT
NA	TRBV7-8	TRBD2	TRBJ2-2	CASSPGLAGRELFF	TGTGCCAGCAGCCCGGGACTAGCAGGCCGGGAGCTGTTTTTT
NA	TRBV7-6	TRBD2	TRBJ2-1	CASVKVAGAYNEQFF	TGTGCCAGCGTGAAAGTAGCGGGAGCATACAATGAGCAGTTCTTC
NA	TRBV9	NA	TRBJ2-1	CASSVETRGEQFF	TGTGCCAGCAGCGTAGAAACACGGGGTGAGCAGTTCTTC
few	TRBV15	NA	TRBJ2-3	CATSRERADTQYF	TGTGCCACCAGCAGAGAAAGGGCAGATACGCAGTATTTT
NA	TRBV27	NA	TRBJ2-2	CASSFLGAGTGELFF	TGTGCCAGCAGTTTCCTCGGAGCGGGCACCGGGGAGCTGTTTTTT
NA	TRBV7-9	NA	TRBJ1-3	CASSFGMSYGNTIYF	TGTGCCAGCAGCTTTGGGATGAGTTACGGAAACACCATATATTTT
NA	TRBV20-1	TRBD2	TRBJ2-7	CSARDGRERTYEQYF	TGCAGTGCTAGAGATGGGAGGGAGCGGACCTACGAGCAGTACTTC
few	TRBV6-5	TRBD2	TRBJ2-5	CASSYSLAGGGETQYF	TGTGCCAGCAGTTACTCGCTAGCGGGAGGCGGTGAGACCCAGTACTTC
few	TRBV5-1	NA	TRBJ2-3	CASSLGTEGDTQYF	TGCGCCAGCAGCTTGGGAACGGAGGGGGATACGCAGTATTTT
many	TRBV10-3	NA	TRBJ1-4	CAISESSEKLFF	TGTGCCATCAGTGAGTCGAGTGAAAAACTGTTTTTT
NA	TRBV15	TRBD1	TRBJ2-2	CATRAGGGNTGELFF	TGTGCCACCAGAGCAGGGGGTGGGAACACCGGGGAGCTGTTTTTT
NA	TRBV11-1	TRBD2	TRBJ2-2	CASSLSLAGDTGELFF	TGTGCCAGCAGCTTGAGTCTAGCGGGAGATACCGGGGAGCTGTTTTTT
NA	TRBV28	NA	TRBJ1-2	CASGPDYGYTF	TGTGCCAGCGGGCCGGACTATGGCTACACCTTC
NA	TRBV6-1	TRBD1	TRBJ2-5	CASSRIPTGLGETQYF	TGTGCCAGCAGCAGAATACCGACAGGGCTGGGGGAGACCCAGTACTTC
many	TRBV20-1	NA	TRBJ1-1	CSARVLGEAFF	TGCAGTGCTAGAGTCTTGGGTGAAGCTTTCTTT